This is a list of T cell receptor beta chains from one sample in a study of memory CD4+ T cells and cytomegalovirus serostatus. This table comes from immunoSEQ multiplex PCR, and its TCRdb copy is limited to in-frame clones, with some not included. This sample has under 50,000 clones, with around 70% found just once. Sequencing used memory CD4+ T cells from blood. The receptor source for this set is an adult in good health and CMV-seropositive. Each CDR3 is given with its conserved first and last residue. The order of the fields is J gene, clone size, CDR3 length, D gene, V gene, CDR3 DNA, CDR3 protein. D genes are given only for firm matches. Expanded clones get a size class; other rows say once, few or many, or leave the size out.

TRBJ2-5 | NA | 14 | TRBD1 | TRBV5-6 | TGTGCCAGCAGCGGGAGGACAGGGACGGAAACCCAGTACTTC | CASSGRTGTETQYF
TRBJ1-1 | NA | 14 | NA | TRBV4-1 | TGCGCCAGCAGCCAACAATCAATGAACACTGAAGCTTTCTTT | CASSQQSMNTEAFF
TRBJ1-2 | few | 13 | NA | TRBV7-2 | TGTGCCAGCAGCTCTGGAAGGGCCAATGGCTACACCTTC | CASSSGRANGYTF
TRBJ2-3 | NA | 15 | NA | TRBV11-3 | TGTGCCAGCAGCTTAGATCGGACTGGCACAGATACGCAGTATTTT | CASSLDRTGTDTQYF
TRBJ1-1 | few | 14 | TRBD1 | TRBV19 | TGTGCCAGCCAACAGGGGGGATTGAACACTGAAGCTTTCTTT | CASQQGGLNTEAFF
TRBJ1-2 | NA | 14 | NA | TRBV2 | TGTGCCAGCAGTGAAGACGGGAGGGTCTATGGCTACACCTTC | CASSEDGRVYGYTF
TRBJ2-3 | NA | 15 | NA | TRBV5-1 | TGCGCCAGCAGCTTCGGCGGGGCCTACTCAGATACGCAGTATTTT | CASSFGGAYSDTQYF
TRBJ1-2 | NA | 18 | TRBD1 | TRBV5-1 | TGCGCCAGCAGCTTGGACCCCGGGACACAGGGGGGGGCCTATGGCTACACCTTC | CASSLDPGTQGGAYGYTF
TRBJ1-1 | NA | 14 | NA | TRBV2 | TGTGCCAGCAGGGAACGGGCCATCGGCACTGAAGCTTTCTTT | CASRERAIGTEAFF
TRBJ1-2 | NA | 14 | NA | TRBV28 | TGTGCCAGCAGTTTGGACAATGACAGCTATGGCTACACCTTC | CASSLDNDSYGYTF
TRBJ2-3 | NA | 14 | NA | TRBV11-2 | TGTGCCAGCAGCTTAGATGGGACTTCAGATACGCAGTATTTT | CASSLDGTSDTQYF
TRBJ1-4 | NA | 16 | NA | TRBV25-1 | TGTGCCAGCAGTGGAGGGATTTTTCCAACTAATGAAAAACTGTTTTTT | CASSGGIFPTNEKLFF
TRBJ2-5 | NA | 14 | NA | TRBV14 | TGTGCCAGCAGCCAAGATCAAGGACAAGAGACCCAGTACTTC | CASSQDQGQETQYF
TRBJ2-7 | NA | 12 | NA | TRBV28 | TGTGCCAGCAGTTTAAGGACGTACGAGCAGTACTTC | CASSLRTYEQYF
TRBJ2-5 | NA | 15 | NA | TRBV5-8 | TGTGCCAGCAGCCCGGGTCTCGAGGTGCAAGAGACCCAGTACTTC | CASSPGLEVQETQYF
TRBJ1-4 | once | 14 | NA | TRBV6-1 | TGTGCCAGCAGTGAAGTCAGGGCGGAGGAAAAACTGTTTTTT | CASSEVRAEEKLFF
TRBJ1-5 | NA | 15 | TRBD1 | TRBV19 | TGTGCCAGTAGTGGTGGGACAGGGGATTGGAAGCCCCAGCATTTT | CASSGGTGDWKPQHF
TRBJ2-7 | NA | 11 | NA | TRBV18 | TGTGCCAGCTCACCACGGGACGAGCAGTACTTC | CASSPRDEQYF
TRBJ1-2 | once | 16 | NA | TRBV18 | TGTGCCAGCTCACCTGAGGGAGGTGTAGCTAACTATGGCTACACCTTC | CASSPEGGVANYGYTF
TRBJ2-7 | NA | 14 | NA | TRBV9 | TGTGCCAGCAGCGTAGCCGGGACCTCCTACGAGCAGTACTTC | CASSVAGTSYEQYF
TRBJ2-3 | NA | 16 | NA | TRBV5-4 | TGTGCCAGCAGCTTGGGTCGGGGGGCCCACACAGATACGCAGTATTTT | CASSLGRGAHTDTQYF
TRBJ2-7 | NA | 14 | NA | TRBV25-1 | TGTGCCAGCAGTGTACCTGGGGGCTCCTACGAGCAGTACTTC | CASSVPGGSYEQYF
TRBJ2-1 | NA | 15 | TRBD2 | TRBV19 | TGTGCCAGTAGCCCCGGGGGGAGTTCCTACAATGAGCAGTTCTTC | CASSPGGSSYNEQFF
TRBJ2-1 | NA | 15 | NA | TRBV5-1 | TGCGCCAGCAGCTTCGGACACCGAGAAGGTAATGAGCAGTTCTTC | CASSFGHREGNEQFF
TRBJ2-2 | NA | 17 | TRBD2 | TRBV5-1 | TGCGCCAGCAGCGGGGATCGGGGGGACGCGAACACCGGGGAGCTGTTTTTT | CASSGDRGDANTGELFF
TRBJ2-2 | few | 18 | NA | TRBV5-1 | TGCGCCAGCAGCTTGGGGGTCGGGGCTGGAACGAACACCGGGGAGCTGTTTTTT | CASSLGVGAGTNTGELFF
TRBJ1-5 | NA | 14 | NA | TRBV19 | TGTGCCAGTACCACGAGGGGAGGCAATCAGCCCCAGCATTTT | CASTTRGGNQPQHF
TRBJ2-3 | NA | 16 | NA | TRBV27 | TGTGCCAGCAGTTTCGGGGGCCATACTAGCACAGATACGCAGTATTTT | CASSFGGHTSTDTQYF
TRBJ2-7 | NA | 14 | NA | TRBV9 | TGTGCCAGCAGCGTAGAATCAGGGGACCACGAGCAGTACTTC | CASSVESGDHEQYF
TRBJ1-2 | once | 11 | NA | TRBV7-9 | TGTGCCAGCAGCCGCGACAGAGCCTACACCTTC | CASSRDRAYTF
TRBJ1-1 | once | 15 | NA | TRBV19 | TGTGCCAGTTCAATTACCCAGGGAGTGGGAACTGAAGCTTTCTTT | CASSITQGVGTEAFF
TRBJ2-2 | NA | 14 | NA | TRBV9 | TGTGCCAGCAGCGTAACTCTGTTTTCCGGGGAGCTGTTTTTT | CASSVTLFSGELFF
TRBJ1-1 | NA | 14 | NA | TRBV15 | TGTGCCACCAGCAGAGGACAGGTTAGCGCTGAAGCTTTCTTT | CATSRGQVSAEAFF
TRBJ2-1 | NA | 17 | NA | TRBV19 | TGTGCCAGTAGTTTCCCGCTAGCCCCGGCCGTGGGGAATGAGCAGTTCTTC | CASSFPLAPAVGNEQFF
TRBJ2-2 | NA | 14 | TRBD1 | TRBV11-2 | TGTGCCAGCAGCCCGGACAGGATCACCGGGGAGCTGTTTTTT | CASSPDRITGELFF
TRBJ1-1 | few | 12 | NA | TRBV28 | TGTGCCAGCTCGAGGTGGGAGACTGAAGCTTTCTTT | CASSRWETEAFF
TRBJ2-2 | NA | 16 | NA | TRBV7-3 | TGTGCCAGCAGCTCAACCGGGACTTCGAACACCGGGGAGCTGTTTTTT | CASSSTGTSNTGELFF
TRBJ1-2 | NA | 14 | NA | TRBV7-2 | TGTGCCAGCAGCTTAGTCGTCAGCAACTATGGCTACACCTTC | CASSLVVSNYGYTF
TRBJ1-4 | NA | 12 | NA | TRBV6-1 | TGTGCCAGCAGTGAATTTTGGGAAAAACTGTTTTTT | CASSEFWEKLFF
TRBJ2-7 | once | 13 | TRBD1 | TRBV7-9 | TGTGCCAGCAGCATCACAGGGGTTGTTGAGCAGTACTTC | CASSITGVVEQYF
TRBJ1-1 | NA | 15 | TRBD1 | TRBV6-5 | TGTGCCAGCAGTAGGGTCCGGGACAGAGACACTGAAGCTTTCTTT | CASSRVRDRDTEAFF
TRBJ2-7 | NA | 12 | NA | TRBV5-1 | TGCGCCAGCTCCGACGCTTTCTACGAGCAGTACTTC | CASSDAFYEQYF
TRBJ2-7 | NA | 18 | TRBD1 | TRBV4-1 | TGCGCCAGCAGCCGCCGAGCCTCGGGACAGGGAACCTTCTACGAGCAGTACTTC | CASSRRASGQGTFYEQYF
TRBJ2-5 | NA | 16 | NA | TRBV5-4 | TGTGCCAGCAGCGGCAGGTTAGGGCGAGGGGAAGAGACCCAGTACTTC | CASSGRLGRGEETQYF
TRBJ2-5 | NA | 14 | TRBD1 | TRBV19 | TGTGCCAGTAGACCGACAGGGTTCCAAGAGACCCAGTACTTC | CASRPTGFQETQYF